A single sample is the source of the 24 T cell receptor beta chains below, sequenced in a study of immune cell composition in non-small cell lung cancer. Sequencing used immunoSEQ multiplex PCR; TCRdb keeps in-frame clones, though not all of them. The data show approximately 2,900 clones, roughly four fifths seen once. This same sample was also taken into another study, of CD4 T cells in lung cancer.

Sequenced material: lung tumor tissue. These receptors all come from a human donor with non-small cell lung cancer.

The chain is built from TRBV30 and TRBJ2-7; 7 nucleotides match TRBD1. The CDR3 has 13 amino acids. V dropped 1 base and J dropped 7; count of bases not matched to a gene: 7. Germline values: CDR1 GTSNPN, CDR2 SVGIG (reference sequence). DNA for the CDR3: TGTGCCTGGAGTGCGGACAGGATGGGGGAGCAGTACTTC. This codes for CAWSADRMGEQYF.

CDR3 nucleotides: TGCAGCGTCCTCGAGGGCGGGATCGGCGGAAACACCATATATTTT. Protein product: CSVLEGGIGGNTIYF. The J gene is TRBJ1-3, the V gene TRBV29-1; D uncertain. Per the germline V gene, CDR1 is SQVTM and CDR2 is ANQGSEA. V was shortened by 6 bases and J by 4 bases, with 19 bases between the two germline ends. The CDR3 is 15 residues long.

This chain connects TRBV6-5 to TRBJ1-4; 8 nucleotides align to TRBD1. Germline assignment: CDR1 MNHEY and CDR2 SVGAGI. The junction had 1 base not matched to a gene; V was cut back by 5 bases and J by 5 bases. The CDR3 has 13 amino acids. CDR3 DNA sequence: TGTGCCAGCAGTAGACAGGGGAATGAAAAACTGTTTTTT. Translation: CASSRQGNEKLFF.

This clone was found once. The genes are TRBV2 and TRBJ2-5; the D gene is possibly TRBD2 (5 bases). Germline assignment: CDR1 SNHLY and CDR2 FYNNEI. This CDR3 comprises 13 residues. Trimming took off 7 bases at V and 2 bases at J, with 11 bases between the two ends. CDR3 protein: CASILGRQETQYF. CDR3 DNA: TGTGCCAGCATACTAGGACGGCAAGAGACCCAGTACTTC. Supplemented by reference TRBV2 and TRBJ2-5, the full variable domain reads EPEVTQTPSHQVTQMGQEVILRCVPISNHLYFYWYRQILGQKVEFLVSFYNNEISEKSEIFDDQFSVERPDGSNFTLKIRSTKLEDSAMYFCASILGRQETQYFGPGTRLLVL.

With respect to this clone: This specimen includes other DNA sequences encoding the same CDR3. This chain uses TRBV27 with TRBJ1-4; possible D gene TRBD1, 5 bases. Germline CDR1 and CDR2: MNHEY and SMNVEV (reference sequence). The CDR3 contains 14 residues. Trimming stripped 3 bases from V and 2 bases from J, with 7 bases between. The CDR3 coding sequence is TGTGCCAGCAGTTTTTCAGGGACTAATGAAAAACTGTTTTTT. It translates to CASSFSGTNEKLFF.

The CDR3 DNA sequence: TGTGCCAGCAGGGACCCGGCGGGGGCCAAAAATTCACCCCTCCACTTT. Translation gives CASRDPAGAKNSPLHF. The J gene is TRBJ1-6, the V gene TRBV27, with TRBD1 as a possible D gene (6 bases). The CDR3 runs 16 residues. Germline CDR1 is MNHEY and CDR2 is SMNVEV (reference sequence). The V end was cut by 6 bases, the J end by 7 bases, with 19 bases between.

V gene TRBV7-9 combines with J gene TRBJ2-1; 10 positions match TRBD2. Germline values: CDR1 SEHNR, CDR2 FQNEAQ (reference sequence). V was pared by 4 bases and J by 1 base, with 13 bases of the junction left unmatched. The CDR3 length is 19 residues. The CDR3 DNA reads TGTGCCAGCAGCTCGAGGACTAGCGGTGAGGGGGGTTCCTACAATGAGCAGTTCTTC. It translates to CASSSRTSGEGGSYNEQFF. Full variable domain (missing parts from reference TRBV7-9 and TRBJ2-1): DTGVSQNPRHKITKRGQNVTFRCDPISEHNRLYWYRQTLGQGPEFLTYFQNEAQLEKSRLLSDRFSAERPKGSFSTLEIQRTEQGDSAMYLCASSSRTSGEGGSYNEQFFGPGTRLTVL.

This chain links TRBV9 with TRBJ2-4, with 8 bases lining up with TRBD2. The germline gives CDR1 SGDLS, CDR2 YYNGEE. The CDR3 is 18 residues long. V was clipped by 5 bases and J by 0 bases; unmatched bases: 13. The DNA of the CDR3 is TGTGCCAGCAGTCCCCCCCCGTTAGCGGGGCTAGCCAAAAACATTCAGTACTTC. This codes for CASSPPPLAGLAKNIQYF.

V usage is TRBV5-1 and J usage is TRBJ2-1; 7 bases are a match to TRBD1. V lost 3 bases and J lost 1; bases outside the gene matches: 10. Germline assignment: CDR1 SGHRS and CDR2 YFSETQ. The CDR3 spans 17 residues. The DNA for the CDR3 is TGCGCCAGCAGCTCCGGACAGGAGCTCCTATCCTACAATGAGCAGTTCTTC. Amino acids: CASSSGQELLSYNEQFF.

The chain couples TRBV29-1 to TRBJ2-4; D remains ambiguous. V gave up 4 bases and J gave up 6 bases, with 7 bases separating them. Germline V gene sequence: CDR1 SQVTM, CDR2 ANQGSEA. The CDR3 contains 11 residues. The CDR3 is CSVVVLNIQYF. Here the CDR3 DNA reads TGCAGCGTTGTTGTTCTAAACATTCAGTACTTC.

The chain carries TRBV19 and TRBJ2-5, with TRBD2 matching 11 bases. The CDR3 sequence is 17 residues long. The trim removed 4 bases at V and 1 base at J, leaving 8 bases unmatched. The V gene's germline CDR1 is LNHDA and CDR2 SQIVND (reference sequence). The CDR3 here is CASSTISGRGSQETQYF. Written as DNA, the CDR3 is TGTGCCAGTAGTACTATTAGCGGGAGGGGGTCCCAAGAGACCCAGTACTTC.

The DNA for the CDR3 is TGTGCCAGCTTAGCGGGGACTAGCGGGGGAGGAGCCTACAATGAGCAGTTCTTC. Protein product: CASLAGTSGGGAYNEQFF. This chain joins TRBV19 and TRBJ2-1, with 14 bases aligning to TRBD2. After removal of 9 bases from V and 2 bases from J, the junction contained 12 bases not matched to a gene. CDR1 LNHDA and CDR2 SQIVND come from the germline V gene (reference sequence). There are 18 residues in the CDR3.

In this sample, this clone turned up once. The chain combines TRBV10-2 with TRBJ2-4, with 9 bases identical to TRBD2. The V gene's germline CDR1 is WSHSY and CDR2 SAAADI. The J segment lost 0 bases and the V segment lost 2 bases, leaving 11 bases of the junction unmatched. This CDR3 has 19 amino acids. Here the CDR3 reads CASSEVLAGSKIAKNIQYF. In DNA, the CDR3 is TGCGCCAGCAGTGAGGTGCTAGCGGGGAGTAAAATAGCCAAAAACATTCAGTACTTC.

This rearrangement joins TRBV6-5 to TRBJ1-4, with D perhaps TRBD1 (5 bases). Germline values: CDR1 MNHEY, CDR2 SVGAGI. The CDR3 totals 15 residues. Between the trimmed V and J ends, which lost 2 bases and 4 bases, there was a span of 11 bases. The chain's CDR3 is CASSYGQGYNEKLFF. CDR3 bases: TGTGCCAGCAGTTACGGTCAGGGTTATAATGAAAAACTGTTTTTT.

The J gene is TRBJ2-3, the V gene TRBV18; weak D call: TRBD2 (5 bases). Deletions cut 3 bases from V and 0 bases from J, with 10 bases between. The CDR3 runs to 15 residues. Germline CDR1 KGHSH, CDR2 LQKENI. CDR3 bases: TGTGCCAGCTCACCCGCTAGCCCTAGCACAGATACGCAGTATTTT. Its translation is CASSPASPSTDTQYF.

The rearrangement links TRBV5-1 to TRBJ2-7; 13 positions agree with TRBD2. Germline V gene lookup returns CDR1 SGHRS and CDR2 YFSETQ. The V segment lost 1 base and the J segment 6 bases; nucleotides outside the gene matches: 13. This CDR3 has 18 residues. CDR3 in amino acids: CASSLSTSGRASVSEQYF. DNA of the CDR3: TGCGCCAGCAGCTTGAGTACTAGCGGGAGGGCCTCTGTAAGCGAGCAGTACTTC.

V is TRBV5-6 and J is TRBJ2-3; a possible D gene is TRBD2 (5 bases). Trimming removed 0 bases from V and 2 bases from J, with 10 bases in between. CDR1 SGHDT and CDR2 YYEEEE come from the germline V gene. The CDR3 has 15 residues. As DNA, the CDR3 is TGTGCCAGCAGCTTGGCAGAGCGGACCACAGATACGCAGTATTTT. As protein: CASSLAERTTDTQYF.

The chain employs TRBV19 and TRBJ2-2; weak D call: TRBD2 (5 bases). CDR3 length equals 15 residues. Germline values: CDR1 LNHDA, CDR2 SQIVND (reference sequence). V lost 7 bases and J lost 5, with 17 bases in between. CDR3 sequence reads: CASKREGAVTGELFF. DNA of the CDR3: TGTGCCAGTAAGCGAGAGGGAGCGGTTACCGGGGAGCTGTTTTTT.

This clone has more than one count but fewer than ten. The genes are TRBV29-1 and TRBJ1-1; 7 bases line up with TRBD1. Germline lookup yields CDR1 SQVTM and CDR2 ANQGSEA. CDR3 length: 14 amino acids. V lost 2 bases and J lost 6; bases outside the gene matches: 9. The CDR3, as DNA: TGCAGCGTTGAACGGGCAGGGGGATCGGCTGAAGCTTTCTTT. Translation: CSVERAGGSAEAFF.

This clone was recorded a few times. The chain is built from TRBV5-1 and TRBJ2-2, with a tentative D call TRBD1 (6 bases). V shed 4 bases and J shed 6 bases, with 10 bases lying between them. This CDR3 spans 13 amino acids. CDR1 is SGHRS and CDR2 is YFSETQ in the germline V gene. The DNA for the CDR3 is TGCGCCAGCAGCGATGGACAGCCCGGGGAGCTGTTTTTT. Its translation is CASSDGQPGELFF.

This rearrangement joins TRBV2 to TRBJ1-1; D is undetermined. The CDR3 is made up of 13 amino acids. Germline CDR1 reads SNHLY; CDR2 reads FYNNEI. V dropped 7 bases and J dropped 1 base, with 10 bases sitting between them. The CDR3 sequence: CASTTQPNTEAFF. The CDR3 nucleotides read TGTGCCAGCACTACTCAACCGAACACTGAAGCTTTCTTT.

The V and J genes are TRBV28 and TRBJ1-2; possible D gene TRBD1, 5 bases. From germline, CDR1 is MDHEN and CDR2 SYDVKM. Trimming took 2 bases from V and 5 from J, leaving 15 bases between them. The CDR3 sequence is 15 residues long. CDR3 coding DNA: TGTGCCAGCAGTTTACTTTCCGGCAGGGCTTATGGCTACACCTTC. Protein sequence: CASSLLSGRAYGYTF.

The rearrangement uses TRBV4-1 and TRBJ2-3; TRBD1 is a possible D gene (5 bases). Germline CDR1 reads MGHRA; CDR2 reads YSYEKL. The CDR3 extends over 15 amino acids. V was shortened by 4 bases and J by 3 bases, with 14 bases between the two germline ends. The CDR3 coding sequence is TGCGCCAGCAGCCCTTTCAACGCAGGGACAGATACGCAGTATTTT. Protein sequence: CASSPFNAGTDTQYF.

J is TRBJ2-1 and V is TRBV4-2, with TRBD2 matching over 8 bases. J lost 7 bases, V lost 1 base, and 6 bases had no gene match. The germline V gene encodes CDR1 LGHNA and CDR2 YNFKEQ. The CDR3 runs to 15 residues. The CDR3 reads CASSQGAGGRNEQFF. CDR3 nucleotides: TGTGCCAGCAGCCAAGGTGCGGGAGGTAGGAATGAGCAGTTCTTC.